This T cell receptor beta chain was profiled in a study of blood T cell repertoires in COVID-19. Per the original data handling: Reference gene primers were amplified, and this amplification served to estimate nucleated cell counts. The protocol was immunoSEQ multiplex PCR, while the TCRdb copy is restricted to in-frame clones and leaves out a portion. V, J and clone size are taken as reported in that table, and D and trimming were inferred from the DNA itself. In the table there are fewer than 350,000 clones, approximately 83% of which are singletons. Losses at the gene ends were 4 bases for V and 4 bases for J; bases not matched to a gene: 9. The CDR3 runs 16 residues. In germline, CDR1 is SGHRS, CDR2 YFSETQ. Before being deemed recovered, Cohort 3 donors had two negative PCRs, clearance, or symptom resolution.

The TCR was taken from a man younger than 45 who had recovered from COVID-19. The rearrangement uses TRBV5-1 and TRBJ2-2; 8 bases agree with TRBD1. The sequenced sample consisted of PBMCs or T cells enriched from blood (not recorded which). The CDR3 nucleotides read TGCGCCAGCAGCCCCGGACAGGGAGGTATCACCGGGGAGCTGTTTTTT. Encoded protein: CASSPGQGGITGELFF. Full variable domain (remainder filled in from reference TRBV5-1 and TRBJ2-2): KAGVTQTPRYLIKTRGQQVTLSCSPISGHRSVSWYQQTPGQGLQFLFEYFSETQRNKGNFPGRFSGRQFSNSRSEMNVSTLELGDSALYLCASSPGQGGITGELFFGEGSRLTVL.